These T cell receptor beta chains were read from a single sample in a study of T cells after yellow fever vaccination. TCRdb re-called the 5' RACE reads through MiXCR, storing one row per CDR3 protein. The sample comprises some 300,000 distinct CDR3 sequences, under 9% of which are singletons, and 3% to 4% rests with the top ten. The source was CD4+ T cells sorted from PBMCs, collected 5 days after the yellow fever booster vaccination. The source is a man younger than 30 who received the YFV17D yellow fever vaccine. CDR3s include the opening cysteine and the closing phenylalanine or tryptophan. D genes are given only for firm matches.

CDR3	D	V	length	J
CASSKPGAETQYF	.	TRBV6-5	13	TRBJ2-5
CASSHLGGGGNTDTQYF	.	TRBV4-1	17	TRBJ2-3
CASSRNRDSPLHF	.	TRBV7-3	13	TRBJ1-6
CASSLPNSPLHF	.	TRBV7-2	12	TRBJ1-6
CASSFPPDQPQHF	.	TRBV28	13	TRBJ1-5
CASSYSGKGRDSNQPQHF	.	TRBV6-5	18	TRBJ1-5
CASNSGTGLQETQYF	TRBD1	TRBV5-4	15	TRBJ2-5
CSVIEAIGTQYF	.	TRBV29-1	12	TRBJ2-5
CASGQGWAGELFF	.	TRBV19	13	TRBJ2-2
CASSEAGPGAYEQYF	.	TRBV4-2	15	TRBJ2-7
CASSFRTATEAFF	.	TRBV7-2	13	TRBJ1-1
CASRSNLLEAFF	.	TRBV28	12	TRBJ1-1
CASSPGLAGGPNEQFF	TRBD2	TRBV6-2/TRBV6-3	16	TRBJ2-1
CASTRDSTDTQYF	.	TRBV12-3/TRBV12-4	13	TRBJ2-3
CASSQDPERGATNEKLFF	.	TRBV4-2	18	TRBJ1-4
CASSQRTGGSGELFF	TRBD1	TRBV6-1	15	TRBJ2-2
CASSRTGVETQYF	.	TRBV21-1	13	TRBJ2-5
CASSSREQASLYNEQFF	.	TRBV7-9	17	TRBJ2-1
CATETTEEGCFTGELFF	.	TRBV23-1	17	TRBJ2-2
CASSVSTGGNQPQHF	TRBD1	TRBV7-2	15	TRBJ1-5
CASINAGRDNEQFF	.	TRBV19	14	TRBJ2-1
CASSPRQPNTEAFF	.	TRBV18	14	TRBJ1-1
CASSLRGDSPLHF	.	TRBV5-4	13	TRBJ1-6
CASSWTVQETQYF	.	TRBV7-9	13	TRBJ2-5
CASRGVFSQPQHF	.	TRBV2	13	TRBJ1-5
CASTRTGGYGYTF	TRBD1	TRBV6-5	13	TRBJ1-2
CASSSLARQETQYF	.	TRBV5-6	14	TRBJ2-5
CASSPSTSGARTDTQYF	TRBD2	TRBV5-1	17	TRBJ2-3
CSARTGTGAEKLFF	.	TRBV20-1	14	TRBJ1-4
CASSPRTEKPKAFF	.	TRBV5-1	14	TRBJ1-1
CASSRRQERTEAFF	.	TRBV5-1	14	TRBJ1-1
CASSGGIIISYNEQFF	.	TRBV4-1	16	TRBJ2-1
CAWSSLQNSPLHF	.	TRBV30	13	TRBJ1-6
CASNQIEASGGLNTGELFF	TRBD2	TRBV5-1	19	TRBJ2-2
CASSLEPEGEAEAFF	.	TRBV11-3	15	TRBJ1-1
CSARPVGTGGHEKLFF	TRBD1	TRBV20-1	16	TRBJ1-4
CASSWKRGNTDTQYF	TRBD2	TRBV5-1	15	TRBJ2-3
CASSLHRTENEKLFF	.	TRBV7-2	15	TRBJ1-4
CASSSGSLNIQYF	.	TRBV7-2	13	TRBJ2-4
CASSFGDSQETQYF	TRBD1	TRBV5-1	14	TRBJ2-5
CASRPPDRAYGYTF	TRBD1	TRBV7-2	14	TRBJ1-2
CASSPSGEGANEKLFF	.	TRBV7-6	16	TRBJ1-4
CASSLQTGKNEKLFF	.	TRBV5-1	15	TRBJ1-4
CASTLTEYNEQFF	.	TRBV12-3/TRBV12-4	13	TRBJ2-1
CASINTFLGLVTDTQYF	TRBD2	TRBV27	17	TRBJ2-3
CASSLRGRPEAFF	.	TRBV12-3/TRBV12-4	13	TRBJ1-1
CASSPLGGKETQYF	.	TRBV7-3	14	TRBJ2-5
CSVAWRGQPQHF	.	TRBV29-1	12	TRBJ1-5
CASSFQGGATPTDTQYF	.	TRBV7-2	17	TRBJ2-3
CSARDWRIGYRTDTQYF	.	TRBV20-1	17	TRBJ2-3
CSARDMGSGELFF	.	TRBV20-1	13	TRBJ2-2
CSASGGSEQYF	.	TRBV20-1	11	TRBJ2-7
CASSPNRAGNEQFF	.	TRBV5-1	14	TRBJ2-1